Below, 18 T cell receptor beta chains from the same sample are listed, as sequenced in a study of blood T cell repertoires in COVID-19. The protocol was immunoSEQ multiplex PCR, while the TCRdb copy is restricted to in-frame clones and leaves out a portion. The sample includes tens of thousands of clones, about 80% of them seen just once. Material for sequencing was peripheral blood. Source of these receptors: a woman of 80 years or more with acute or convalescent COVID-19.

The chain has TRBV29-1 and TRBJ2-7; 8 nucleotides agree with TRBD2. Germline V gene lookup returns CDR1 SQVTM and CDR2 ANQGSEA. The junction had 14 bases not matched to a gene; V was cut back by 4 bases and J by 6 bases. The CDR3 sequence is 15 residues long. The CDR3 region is CSVVIAGTWGGEQYF. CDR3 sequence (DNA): TGCAGCGTTGTGATAGCGGGAACTTGGGGAGGCGAGCAGTACTTC.

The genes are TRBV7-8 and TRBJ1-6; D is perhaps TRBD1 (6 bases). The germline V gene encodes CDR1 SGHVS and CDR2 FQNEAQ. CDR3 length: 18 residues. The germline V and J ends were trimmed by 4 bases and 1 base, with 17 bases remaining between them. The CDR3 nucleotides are TGTGCCAGCAGCTACAATCCGGGGGGCGCGTCCTATAATTCACCCCTCCACTTT. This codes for CASSYNPGGASYNSPLHF.

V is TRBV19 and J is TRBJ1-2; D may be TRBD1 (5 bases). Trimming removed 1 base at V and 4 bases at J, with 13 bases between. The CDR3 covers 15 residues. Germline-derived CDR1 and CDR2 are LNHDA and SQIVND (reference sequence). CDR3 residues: CASSIGGTSIYGYTF. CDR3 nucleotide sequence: TGTGCCAGTAGTATAGGGGGGACTTCCATCTATGGCTACACCTTC.

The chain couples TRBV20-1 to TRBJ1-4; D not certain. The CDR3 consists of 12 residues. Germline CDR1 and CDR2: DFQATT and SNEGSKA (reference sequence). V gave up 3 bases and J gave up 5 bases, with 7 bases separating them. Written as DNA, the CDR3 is TGCAGTGCTAGTTTTCAGAATGAAAAACTGTTTTTT. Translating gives CSASFQNEKLFF.

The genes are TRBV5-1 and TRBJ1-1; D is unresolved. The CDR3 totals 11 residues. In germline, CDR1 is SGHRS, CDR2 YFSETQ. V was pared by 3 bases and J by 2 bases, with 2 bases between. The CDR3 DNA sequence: TGCGCCAGCAGCTCAAACACTGAAGCTTTCTTT. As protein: CASSSNTEAFF.

In DNA form, the CDR3 reads TGTGCCAGCAGTTCAGGGACAGTCGCGAACACCGGGGAGCTGTTTTTT. Translating gives CASSSGTVANTGELFF. This chain connects TRBV27 to TRBJ2-2; 7 bases line up with TRBD1. Trimming at V came to 4 bases and at J to 0 bases, leaving 5 bases not matched to a gene. The CDR3 loop spans 16 amino acids. From germline, CDR1 is MNHEY and CDR2 SMNVEV (reference sequence).

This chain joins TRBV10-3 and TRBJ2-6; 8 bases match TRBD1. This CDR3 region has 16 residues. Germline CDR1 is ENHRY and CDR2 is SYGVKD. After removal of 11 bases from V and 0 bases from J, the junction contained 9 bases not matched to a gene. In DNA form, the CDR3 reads TGTGCCGCCAGACAGGGGACTTACTCTGGGGCCAACGTCCTGACTTTC. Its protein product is CAARQGTYSGANVLTF.

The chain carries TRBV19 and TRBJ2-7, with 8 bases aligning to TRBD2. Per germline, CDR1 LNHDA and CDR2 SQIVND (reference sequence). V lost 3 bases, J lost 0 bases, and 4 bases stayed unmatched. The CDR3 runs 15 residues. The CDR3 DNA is TGTGCCAGTAGTATCGGGAGGGGCCCCTCCTACGAGCAGTACTTC. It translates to CASSIGRGPSYEQYF.

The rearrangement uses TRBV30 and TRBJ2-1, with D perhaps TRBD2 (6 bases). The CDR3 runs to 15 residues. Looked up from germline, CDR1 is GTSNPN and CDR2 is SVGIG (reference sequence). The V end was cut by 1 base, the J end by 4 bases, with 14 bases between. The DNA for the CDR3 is TGTGCCTGGAGTGCAGGTCTGGGGGGTTACAATGAGCAGTTCTTC. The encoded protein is CAWSAGLGGYNEQFF.

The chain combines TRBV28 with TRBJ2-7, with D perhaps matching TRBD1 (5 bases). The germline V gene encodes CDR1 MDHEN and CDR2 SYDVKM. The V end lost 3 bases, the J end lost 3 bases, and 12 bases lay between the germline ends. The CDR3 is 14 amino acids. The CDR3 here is CASSFGQGGYEQYF. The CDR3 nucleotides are TGTGCCAGCAGTTTCGGGCAGGGTGGCTACGAGCAGTACTTC.

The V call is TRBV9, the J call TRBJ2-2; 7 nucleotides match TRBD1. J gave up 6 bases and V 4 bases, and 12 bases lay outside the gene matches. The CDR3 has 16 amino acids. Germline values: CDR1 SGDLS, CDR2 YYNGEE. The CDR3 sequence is CASSRRQGLYPGELFF. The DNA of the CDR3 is TGTGCCAGCAGCCGACGACAGGGATTGTACCCCGGGGAGCTGTTTTTT.

For the CDR3, the DNA is TGTGCCAGCAGGGGTACTAGCGGGAGGATCGGGGAGCTGTTTTTT. Encoded protein: CASRGTSGRIGELFF. This chain uses TRBV6-1 with TRBJ2-2, with 12 bases that match TRBD2. Germline values: CDR1 MNHNS, CDR2 SASEGT. Unmatched junction bases numbered 6, after V lost 6 bases and J lost 7 bases. This CDR3 region has 15 residues.

CDR3 region: CASSLNGGLPGALHF. The CDR3 DNA is TGCGCCAGCAGCTTGAATGGAGGACTCCCAGGAGCCCTCCACTTT. V and J are TRBV5-1 and TRBJ1-6; D remains unclear. The CDR3 contains 15 residues. Per the germline V gene, CDR1 is SGHRS and CDR2 is YFSETQ. Trimming removed 1 base from V and 14 bases from J, with 19 bases in between.

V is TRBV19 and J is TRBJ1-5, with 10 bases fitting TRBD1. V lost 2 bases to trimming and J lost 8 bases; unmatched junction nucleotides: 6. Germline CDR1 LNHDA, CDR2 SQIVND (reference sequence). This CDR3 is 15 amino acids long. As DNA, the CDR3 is TGTGCCAGTAGTATAAGACAGGGGGCAGGAAAGCCCCAGCATTTT. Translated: CASSIRQGAGKPQHF.

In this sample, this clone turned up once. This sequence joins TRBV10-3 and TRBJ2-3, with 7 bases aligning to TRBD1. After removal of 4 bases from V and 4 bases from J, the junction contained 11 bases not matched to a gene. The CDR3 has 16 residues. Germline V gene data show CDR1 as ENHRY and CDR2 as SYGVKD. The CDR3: CAISGWDSKSPDTQYF. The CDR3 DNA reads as TGTGCCATCAGTGGGTGGGACAGTAAATCCCCAGATACGCAGTATTTT.

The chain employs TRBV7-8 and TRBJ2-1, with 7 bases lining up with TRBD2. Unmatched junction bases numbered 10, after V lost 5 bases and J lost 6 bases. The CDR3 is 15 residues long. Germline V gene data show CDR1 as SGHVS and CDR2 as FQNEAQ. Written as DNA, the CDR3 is TGTGCCAGCAGCCCGCGAGAAGCGGGACTCAATGAGCAGTTCTTC. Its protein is CASSPREAGLNEQFF.

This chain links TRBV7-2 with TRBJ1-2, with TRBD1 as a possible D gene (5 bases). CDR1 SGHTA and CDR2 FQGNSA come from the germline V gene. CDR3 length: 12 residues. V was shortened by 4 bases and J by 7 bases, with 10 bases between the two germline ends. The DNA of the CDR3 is TGTGCCAGCAGCTCCCGGGGGATTGGCTACACCTTC. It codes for CASSSRGIGYTF.

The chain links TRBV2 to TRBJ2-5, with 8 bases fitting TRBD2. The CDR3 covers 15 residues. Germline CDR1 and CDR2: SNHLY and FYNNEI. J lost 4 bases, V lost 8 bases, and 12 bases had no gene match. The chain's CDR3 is CASGQELAARETQYF. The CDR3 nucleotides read TGTGCCAGCGGGCAGGAACTAGCGGCTCGAGAGACCCAGTACTTC. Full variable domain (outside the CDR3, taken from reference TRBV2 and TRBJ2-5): EPEVTQTPSHQVTQMGQEVILRCVPISNHLYFYWYRQILGQKVEFLVSFYNNEISEKSEIFDDQFSVERPDGSNFTLKIRSTKLEDSAMYFCASGQELAARETQYFGPGTRLLVL.